The sequence of this T cell receptor beta chain was determined in a study of graft-versus-host responses after intestinal transplantation. About the research overall: Multivisceral, liver-intestinal, or isolated intestinal transplants were performed in recipients. For 2 to 4 years after anti-thymocyte globulin induction, all recipients took tacrolimus and steroids.

Here immunoSEQ multiplex PCR was the method, and the copy in TCRdb shows in-frame clones only, minus some. The sample consists of roughly 51,000 clones, about 90% of them appearing once. The CDR3 has 13 amino acids. The germline V gene encodes CDR1 SGHTA and CDR2 FQGNSA. Trimming cost V 4 bases and J 7 bases, with 10 bases left between them. Study outcomes and limitations: Analysis identified GvH clones in recipient marrow, with some appearing first in ileum or blood.

To note about this clone: The target antigen is unknown.

This sequence was found in a human donor who was the organ donor for an intestinal transplant. The chain links TRBV7-2 to TRBJ1-4, with D uncertain. The material sequenced was unstimulated CD4+ T cells sorted from spleen or lymph node cells, taken before transplant. The CDR3 sequence: CASSYRRGEKLFF. As DNA, the CDR3 is TGTGCCAGCAGCTATCGTCGCGGTGAAAAACTGTTTTTT.